The rows below give T cell receptor beta chains drawn from one sample of a study of T cell responses to AZD1222 COVID-19 vaccine. TCRdb's table, derived via immunoSEQ multiplex PCR, lists solely in-frame clones and lacks some. The repertoire consists of 150,000 or so clones, with approximately 94% occurring once and the leading ten covering roughly 5%. The sample in question was peripheral blood, obtained 28 days after the second AZD1222 dose. Receptors were obtained from an adult who received the AZD1222 COVID-19 vaccine. Each CDR3 is given with its conserved first and last residue. A D gene is named only where the DNA matches it firmly. Some rows have no size entry. The others give once, few or many, or a class for an expanded clone.

TRBJ2-3,NA,TRBV18,NA,TGTGCCAGCTCCCCTCAAGGCACAGATACGCAGTATTTT,CASSPQGTDTQYF
TRBJ2-7,TRBD2,TRBV11-2,once,TGTGCCAGCAGATCCCATCGCGGGAGGGACTACGAGCAGTACTTC,CASRSHRGRDYEQYF
TRBJ2-7,NA,TRBV30,NA,TGTGCCTGGAGTTTTAACGGAGGTCGCGAGCAGTACTTC,CAWSFNGGREQYF
TRBJ2-3,NA,TRBV5-1,NA,TGCGCCAGCAGCTCTAGTGGGAGTGGGCAGTATTTT,CASSSSGSGQYF
TRBJ1-1,TRBD1,TRBV29-1,NA,TGCAGCGCAGGGGGGGGCTCGGGGACTGAAGCTTTCTTT,CSAGGGSGTEAFF
TRBJ2-3,TRBD2,TRBV3-1/TRBV3-2,NA,TGTGCCAGCAGCCAAGTATGGACTAGCGGGACCGTGCCTTCGGATACGCAGTATTTT,CASSQVWTSGTVPSDTQYF
TRBJ1-5,TRBD1,TRBV7-2,few,TGTGCCAGCAGCCTCACGGGACAGGGACGAGGATTCAATCAGCCCCAGCATTTT,CASSLTGQGRGFNQPQHF
TRBJ2-1,NA,TRBV19,NA,TGTGCCAGTAGTATAGGGCCTAGCGTTTTCGATGAGCAGTTCTTC,CASSIGPSVFDEQFF
TRBJ1-2,NA,TRBV28,NA,TGTGCCAGCACAGAGAGGTCTGATGGCTACACCTTC,CASTERSDGYTF
TRBJ1-5,TRBD1,TRBV27,NA,TGTGCCAGCAGTTATGCCCCGACAGGGGTCAATCAGCCCCAGCATTTT,CASSYAPTGVNQPQHF
TRBJ1-1,TRBD1,TRBV4-1,NA,TGCGCCAGCAGCCAAGATCAGTTTCGAGGGGGCTTTGAAGCTTTCTTT,CASSQDQFRGGFEAFF
TRBJ1-1,NA,TRBV19,NA,TGTGCCAGTAGTATAGGTCCAGGGTCGAACACTGAAGCTTTCTTT,CASSIGPGSNTEAFF
TRBJ2-3,TRBD1,TRBV12-5,NA,TGTGCTAGTGGTATGGGACAGGGGGCAGATACGCAGTATTTT,CASGMGQGADTQYF
TRBJ1-2,NA,TRBV27,NA,TGTGCCAGCGCCGACAGGCTCCTCTATGGCTACACCTTC,CASADRLLYGYTF
TRBJ1-2,NA,TRBV5-6,NA,TGTGCCAGCAGCCACGCTACAGAAGATGGCTACACCTTC,CASSHATEDGYTF
TRBJ2-7,TRBD2,TRBV28,once,TGTGCCAGTAGTAGCGGGACCCTCCTCTCCTACGAGCAGTACTTC,CASSSGTLLSYEQYF
TRBJ2-1,TRBD2,TRBV28,NA,TGTGCCAGCAGTTTATCACCGCTAGCGGGAGCAGGGGTATACAATGAGCAGTTCTTC,CASSLSPLAGAGVYNEQFF
TRBJ1-1,NA,TRBV18,NA,TGTGCCAGCTCACCACCGGGGGGCTCGAGGGACACTGAAGCTTTCTTT,CASSPPGGSRDTEAFF
TRBJ1-1,TRBD1,TRBV19,NA,TGTGCCAGTAGTATCCTAGGACAGGGGTACACTGAAGCTTTCTTT,CASSILGQGYTEAFF
TRBJ2-7,NA,TRBV28,NA,TGTGCCAGCAGTTGGGGAGAAGGGAGCTCCTACGAGCAGTACTTC,CASSWGEGSSYEQYF
TRBJ2-7,NA,TRBV6-2/TRBV6-3,once,TGTGCCAGCAGTTACAAGGCCGTTGGAGGTGAGCAGTACTTC,CASSYKAVGGEQYF
TRBJ1-1,NA,TRBV5-6,NA,TGTGCCAGCAGCTTCAATCCGATTACGAACACTGAAGCTTTCTTT,CASSFNPITNTEAFF
TRBJ2-7,NA,TRBV6-5,NA,TGTGCCAGCAGTTACGAGGAGGGATCCTACGAGCAGTACTTC,CASSYEEGSYEQYF
TRBJ2-3,TRBD2,TRBV28,NA,TGTGGCGCTGCGGGAGGCCAGACAGATACGCAGTATTTT,CGAAGGQTDTQYF
TRBJ1-1,NA,TRBV4-2,NA,TGTGCCAGCACGATGAACACTGAAGCTTTCTTT,CASTMNTEAFF
TRBJ2-3,TRBD2,TRBV10-2,NA,TGCGCCAGCAGTGAGTCAATCCTAGCGGGGGCTGGCACAGATACGCAGTATTTT,CASSESILAGAGTDTQYF
TRBJ1-2,NA,TRBV7-2,NA,TGTGCCAGCAGCTTAGCTCCCCAATCCAACTATGGCTACACCTTC,CASSLAPQSNYGYTF